The 5 T cell receptor beta chains below were found in one sample sequenced in a study of identical twins. TCRdb re-derived calls from the 5' RACE reads in MiXCR, one entry per CDR3 protein. Of 1.5 million or so distinct CDR3 sequences in the sample, roughly 35% were seen once. Sequenced material: cord blood. These receptors were taken from a newborn girl in good health.

The chain recombines TRBV5-1 with TRBJ1-5; D remains ambiguous. The V end was cut by 1 base, the J end by 5 bases, with 7 bases between. CDR3 length: 13 amino acids. CDR1 is SGHRS and CDR2 is YFSETQ in the germline V gene. CDR3 nucleotides: TGCGCCAGCAGCTTGTTCGGGGATCAGCCCCAGCATTTT. Translating gives CASSLFGDQPQHF.

This chain's CDR3 is CATSDLGAPQHF. CDR3 bases: TGTGCCACCAGTGATTTAGGCGCACCCCAGCATTTT. The V call is TRBV24-1, the J call TRBJ1-5, with D hard to call. Looked up from germline, CDR1 is KGHDR and CDR2 is SFDVKD. V was shortened by 1 base and J by 10 bases, with 7 bases between the two germline ends. This CDR3 comprises 12 residues.

This clonotype has only a few counts. This chain links TRBV20-1 with TRBJ2-3; perhaps TRBD2 as D (6 bases). Germline V CDR1 and CDR2: DFQATT, SNEGSKA (reference sequence). V was clipped by 2 bases and J by 2 bases, with 11 bases between them. This CDR3 has 14 amino acids. The CDR3 protein is CSARQLAYTDTQYF. DNA of the CDR3: TGCAGTGCTAGACAACTAGCATACACAGATACGCAGTATTTT.

The V and J genes are TRBV7-9 and TRBJ2-4, with TRBD2 identical over 8 bases. The V and J ends lost 0 bases and 13 bases, in that order; junction bases with no gene match: 20. CDR1 is SEHNR and CDR2 is FQNEAQ in the germline V gene (reference sequence). CDR3 length equals 18 residues. The CDR3 coding sequence is TGTGCCAGCAGCTTAGCCTTCATCCCAGCGGGAGCGATGAATGAGCAGTACTTC. Translating it yields CASSLAFIPAGAMNEQYF.

The rearrangement joins TRBV4-1 to TRBJ2-4; TRBD1 aligns across 9 bases. Near its end, the DNA agrees better with TRBJ2-7, so the J call may be wrong. Germline-derived CDR1 and CDR2 are MGHRA and YSYEKL. CDR3 length: 15 residues. CDR3 sequence: CASSQVAQGADEQYF. In DNA, the CDR3 is TGCGCCAGCAGCCAAGTCGCACAGGGGGCCGACGAGCAGTACTTC.